These 30 T cell receptor beta chains were all obtained from the same sample, sequenced in a study of blood T cell repertoires in COVID-19. The protocol was immunoSEQ multiplex PCR, while the TCRdb copy is restricted to in-frame clones and leaves out a portion. The data hold 150,000 to 190,000 clones, with around 80% observed a single time. Sequenced sample: PBMCs or T cells enriched from blood (not recorded which). The receptors stem from a man aged 50 to 59 who had recovered from COVID-19.

A few counts support this clone. V usage is TRBV5-6 and J usage is TRBJ2-1, with TRBD2 matching over 9 bases. With 0 bases clipped from V and 2 bases from J, the junction kept 3 bases outside the gene matches. CDR1 is SGHDT, CDR2 YYEEEE, per germline. The CDR3 length is 16 residues. The CDR3 spells CASSLVSSGAYNEQFF. The CDR3 DNA sequence: TGTGCCAGCAGCTTGGTATCTAGCGGGGCCTACAATGAGCAGTTCTTC.

The chain combines TRBV6-6 with TRBJ1-6; 9 bases agree with TRBD1. Germline values: CDR1 MNHNY, CDR2 SVGAGI (reference sequence). After removal of 5 bases from V and 6 bases from J, the junction contained 8 bases not matched to a gene. The CDR3 extends over 16 amino acids. The CDR3: CASSQLQGASNSPLHF. The CDR3 nucleotides read TGTGCCAGCAGTCAGCTACAGGGGGCGAGTAATTCACCCCTCCACTTT.

V is TRBV27 and J is TRBJ1-5; TRBD1 might be the D (5 bases). Germline V gives CDR1 MNHEY, CDR2 SMNVEV (reference sequence). Trimming cost V 3 bases and J 1 base, with 10 bases left between them. The CDR3 sequence is 15 residues long. The CDR3 loop reads CASSLEGKSNQPQHF. In DNA form, the CDR3 reads TGTGCCAGCAGTTTGGAGGGGAAGAGCAATCAGCCCCAGCATTTT.

V usage is TRBV7-3 and J usage is TRBJ2-5; 8 bases are a match to TRBD2. Trimming took 5 bases from V and 2 from J; bases not matched to a gene: 4. Germline assignment: CDR1 SGHTA and CDR2 FQGTGA. This CDR3 has 14 residues. CDR3 in amino acids: CASSVSGEQETQYF. DNA of the CDR3: TGTGCCAGCAGCGTTAGCGGGGAGCAAGAGACCCAGTACTTC.

The chain joins TRBV6-2 or TRBV6-3 to TRBJ2-1, with TRBD2 matching 8 bases. Losses at the gene ends were 0 bases for V and 4 bases for J; bases not matched to a gene: 5. Germline assignment: CDR1 MNHEY and CDR2 SVGEGT. This CDR3 comprises 16 residues. CDR3 nucleotides: TGTGCCAGCAGTTACTCGATCAGCGGGGGTTACAATGAGCAGTTCTTC. This translates into CASSYSISGGYNEQFF.

The V and J genes are TRBV7-2 and TRBJ2-1, with D maybe TRBD2 (8 bases). Germline V CDR1 and CDR2: SGHTA, FQGNSA. The CDR3 runs 16 residues. V was cut by 6 bases and J by 6 bases, with 21 bases left in between. CDR3 nucleotides: TGTGCCAGCAGTAATAGCGGGACAGCGAATACCAATGAGCAGTTCTTC. It yields the protein CASSNSGTANTNEQFF.

The chain combines TRBV29-1 with TRBJ1-1; tentative D call: TRBD1 (5 bases). V was clipped by 6 bases and J by 11 bases, with 16 bases between them. The CDR3 length is 11 residues. Germline-derived CDR1 and CDR2 are SQVTM and ANQGSEA. The CDR3 sequence is CSVGGTGRAFF. CDR3 coding DNA: TGCAGCGTGGGGGGGACCGGTCGGGCTTTCTTT.

This clone was recorded once. The CDR3 loop reads CASSELAGGTDTQYF. The CDR3 nucleotides read TGTGCCAGCAGCGAACTAGCGGGAGGCACAGATACGCAGTATTTT. V and J are TRBV2 and TRBJ2-3, with TRBD2 matching over 11 bases. The V gene end was trimmed by 6 bases and the J gene end by 1 base; junction bases not matched to a gene: 3. The CDR3 spans 15 residues. Germline lookup yields CDR1 SNHLY and CDR2 FYNNEI.

This clone occurred a few times. This chain uses TRBV19 with TRBJ1-1; TRBD1 aligns across 7 bases. The V and J ends lost 9 bases and 4 bases, in that order; junction bases with no gene match: 8. Per germline, CDR1 LNHDA and CDR2 SQIVND (reference sequence). The CDR3 runs to 13 residues. CDR3 residues: CASTGAGGTEAFF. CDR3 nucleotide sequence: TGTGCCAGCACAGGGGCAGGGGGCACTGAAGCTTTCTTT.

The J gene is TRBJ2-5, the V gene TRBV5-1, with 12 bases fitting TRBD1. The junction had 7 bases not matched to a gene; V was cut back by 4 bases and J by 6 bases. The germline CDR1 and CDR2 sequences are SGHRS and YFSETQ. This CDR3 has 15 amino acids. DNA of the CDR3: TGCGCCAGCAGCGGACCGGGACAGGGGGCCAAGACCCAGTACTTC. Amino acids: CASSGPGQGAKTQYF.

This clone showed up just once. This chain connects TRBV6-5 to TRBJ2-1, with 12 bases identical to TRBD2. The V gene's germline CDR1 is MNHEY and CDR2 SVGAGI. The CDR3 sequence is 16 residues long. J was trimmed by 6 bases and V by 0 bases; bases with no gene match: 3. The CDR3 nucleotides read TGTGCCAGCAGTTACTCCACTAGCGGGGGGCGCAATGAGCAGTTCTTC. Protein: CASSYSTSGGRNEQFF.

The CDR3 reads CASSRGRHETQYF. As DNA, the CDR3 is TGTGCCAGCAGCCGCGGGCGTCATGAGACCCAGTACTTC. The chain recombines TRBV7-3 with TRBJ2-5, with D maybe TRBD2 (5 bases). From germline, CDR1 is SGHTA and CDR2 FQGTGA. V shed 5 bases and J shed 5 bases, with 12 bases lying between them. The CDR3 is 13 amino acids.

This chain connects TRBV4-3 to TRBJ2-7, with unresolved D. This CDR3 is 13 amino acids long. Germline V gene sequence: CDR1 LGHNA, CDR2 YSLEER. V was trimmed by 0 bases and J by 2 bases, leaving 5 bases between them. The CDR3 sequence: CASSQDSTYEQYF. In DNA form, the CDR3 reads TGCGCCAGCAGCCAAGACAGTACCTACGAGCAGTACTTC.

V is TRBV5-4 and J is TRBJ1-2; TRBD1 aligns across 12 bases. This CDR3 has 16 residues. Germline trimming cut 4 bases from V and 7 bases from J; bases unmatched to any gene: 11. Germline CDR1 SGHNT, CDR2 YYREEE (reference sequence). Here the CDR3 reads CASSRPPGQGAGGYTF. The CDR3 bases are TGTGCCAGCAGCCGACCCCCGGGACAGGGGGCAGGTGGCTACACCTTC.

V is TRBV7-2 and J is TRBJ1-5, with 7 bases that match TRBD1. V gave up 1 base and J gave up 11 bases; unmatched junction bases: 11. The CDR3 sequence is 15 residues long. The germline V gene encodes CDR1 SGHTA and CDR2 FQGNSA. In DNA form, the CDR3 reads TGTGCCAGCAGCTTAGAGGGGGCAGGGACCCGGACCCAGCATTTT. Protein product: CASSLEGAGTRTQHF.

A few counts support this clone. J is TRBJ2-5 and V is TRBV4-2; D perhaps matches TRBD2 (7 bases). From germline, CDR1 is LGHNA and CDR2 YNFKEQ. The CDR3 contains 15 residues. With 6 bases removed from V and 4 bases from J, the gap between germline ends came to 18 bases. DNA of the CDR3: TGTGCCAGCAGTACAACTACGCGGGGGCCAGAGACCCAGTACTTC. This translates into CASSTTTRGPETQYF.

The rearrangement joins TRBV11-3 to TRBJ2-3; possibly TRBD2 for D (5 bases). This CDR3 spans 13 amino acids. V lost 5 bases and J lost 0, with 6 bases in between. The germline V gene encodes CDR1 SGHNT and CDR2 YENEEA. DNA for the CDR3: TGTGCCAGCAGCCGGACTAGCACAGATACGCAGTATTTT. It codes for CASSRTSTDTQYF.

The chain joins TRBV6-5 to TRBJ1-5, with a tentative D call TRBD1 (6 bases). Trimming stripped 7 bases from V and 2 bases from J, with 12 bases between. Germline V CDR1 and CDR2: MNHEY, SVGAGI. The CDR3 is 14 amino acids. The CDR3 loop reads CASNNRAGNQPQHF. The CDR3 DNA reads as TGTGCCAGCAATAACAGGGCTGGCAATCAGCCCCAGCATTTT.

The chain has TRBV4-3 and TRBJ1-2; TRBD1 agrees at 8 bases. CDR1 is LGHNA and CDR2 is YSLEER in the germline V gene. The CDR3 has 14 residues. The V gene end was trimmed by 3 bases and the J gene end by 4 bases; junction bases not matched to a gene: 4. The CDR3 here is CASSQTTGVYGYTF. The CDR3 coding sequence is TGCGCCAGCAGCCAGACGACAGGGGTCTATGGCTACACCTTC.

The chain has TRBV27 and TRBJ1-2, with D possibly matching TRBD1 (6 bases). The V and J ends lost 3 bases and 2 bases respectively, with 13 bases between them. CDR1 and CDR2 from the germline V gene are MNHEY and SMNVEV (reference sequence). This CDR3 spans 15 amino acids. CDR3 region: CASSLGQPKNYGYTF. CDR3 nucleotides: TGTGCCAGCAGTTTGGGACAACCAAAAAACTATGGCTACACCTTC.

The J gene is TRBJ1-5, the V gene TRBV10-3, with D unclear. Germline values: CDR1 ENHRY, CDR2 SYGVKD. This CDR3 is 14 amino acids long. V gave up 2 bases and J gave up 0 bases, with 5 bases separating them. The CDR3 region is CAISEAGSNQPQHF. In nucleotides, the CDR3 is TGTGCCATCAGTGAGGCAGGTAGCAATCAGCCCCAGCATTTT.

The chain combines TRBV6-1 with TRBJ1-2, with D perhaps matching TRBD1 (6 bases). Germline CDR1 and CDR2: MNHNS and SASEGT. The CDR3 has 16 residues. V gave up 4 bases and J gave up 4 bases, with 19 bases separating them. The CDR3 region is CASSGAIGGEAYGYTF. The CDR3 DNA follows: TGTGCCAGCAGTGGCGCGATAGGGGGAGAGGCCTATGGCTACACCTTC.

This clone was seen just once. The J gene is TRBJ1-3, the V gene TRBV6-2 or TRBV6-3, with D uncertain. The CDR3 contains 15 residues. In germline, CDR1 is MNHEY, CDR2 SVGEGT. V shed 2 bases and J shed 0 bases, with 8 bases lying between them. This CDR3 is CASSYVASSGNTIYF. Here the CDR3 DNA reads TGTGCCAGCAGTTACGTCGCGAGCTCTGGAAACACCATATATTTT.

The chain employs TRBV6-4 and TRBJ2-2, with 9 nucleotides matching TRBD1. Germline lookup yields CDR1 MRHNA and CDR2 SNTAGT. CDR3 length: 15 amino acids. Trimming cost V 6 bases and J 3 bases; bases outside gene matches: 5. This CDR3 reads CASSPTGGDTGELFF. DNA for the CDR3: TGTGCCAGCAGCCCTACAGGGGGCGACACCGGGGAGCTGTTTTTT.

The V and J genes are TRBV29-1 and TRBJ1-4; TRBD1 matches 12 bases. The CDR3 loop spans 16 amino acids. With 6 bases clipped from V and 8 bases from J, the junction kept 13 bases outside the gene matches. Per germline, CDR1 SQVTM and CDR2 ANQGSEA. CDR3 region: CSVSGTGGASREKLFF. For the CDR3, the DNA is TGCAGCGTCTCCGGGACAGGGGGCGCTTCTCGGGAAAAACTGTTTTTT.

The V call is TRBV19, the J call TRBJ2-3; 7 bases are a match to TRBD2. This CDR3 is built from 15 residues. The V and J ends lost 5 bases and 4 bases, in that order; junction bases with no gene match: 9. Germline V lookup: CDR1 LNHDA, CDR2 SQIVND (reference sequence). The DNA of the CDR3 is TGTGCCAGTAGTGTGGGGGGGACGGTCTCAGATACGCAGTATTTT. Protein product: CASSVGGTVSDTQYF.

The rearrangement uses TRBV5-6 and TRBJ1-2; TRBD1 is a possible D gene (5 bases). Per germline, CDR1 SGHDT and CDR2 YYEEEE. Deletions cut 4 bases from V and 8 bases from J, with 27 bases between. The CDR3 loop spans 17 amino acids. Here the CDR3 reads CASSQRQKPNPLKGYTF. The CDR3 DNA reads TGTGCCAGCAGCCAGCGACAGAAACCGAACCCGTTAAAAGGCTACACCTTC. Together with reference TRBV5-6 and TRBJ1-2, the CDR3 gives the full variable domain: DAGVTQSPTHLIKTRGQQVTLRCSPKSGHDTVSWYQQALGQGPQFIFQYYEEEERQRGNFPDRFSGHQFPNYSSELNVNALLLGDSALYLCASSQRQKPNPLKGYTFGSGTRLTVV.

The chain combines TRBV9 with TRBJ2-3; TRBD1 matches at 7 bases. In germline, CDR1 is SGDLS, CDR2 YYNGEE. The V gene end was trimmed by 3 bases and the J gene end by 0 bases; junction bases not matched to a gene: 4. CDR3 length: 15 amino acids. CDR3 region: CASSDRGISTDTQYF. Written as DNA, the CDR3 is TGTGCCAGCAGCGACAGGGGAATAAGCACAGATACGCAGTATTTT.

A few counts support this clone. The chain combines TRBV11-2 with TRBJ2-5, with 8 nucleotides matching TRBD2. V lost 5 bases to trimming and J lost 5 bases; unmatched junction nucleotides: 13. The CDR3 runs to 16 residues. Germline assignment: CDR1 SGHAT and CDR2 FQNNGV. The CDR3 loop reads CASSPQPGGGRETQYF. The CDR3 region has the DNA TGTGCCAGCAGCCCGCAGCCGGGGGGGGGCCGGGAGACCCAGTACTTC.

J is TRBJ2-7 and V is TRBV6-5, with 8 nucleotides matching TRBD2. After removal of 6 bases from V and 0 bases from J, the junction contained 7 bases not matched to a gene. The CDR3 runs to 15 residues. Germline V CDR1 and CDR2: MNHEY, SVGAGI. CDR3: CASRLSGDRSYEQYF. In nucleotides, the CDR3 is TGTGCCAGCAGGCTTAGCGGGGACCGCTCCTACGAGCAGTACTTC.